Shown below are 24 T cell receptor beta chains from a single sample sequenced in a study of OX40 agonist ivuxolimab in advanced cancers. TCRdb's table, derived via immunoSEQ multiplex PCR, lists solely in-frame clones and lacks some. This table holds about 70,000 clones, roughly 80% found once. The sequencing here drew on CD4+ or CD8+ T cells sorted from blood, taken in a trial of the OX40 agonist ivuxolimab. All receptors come from an adult with an advanced solid tumor such as melanoma, head and neck, liver or kidney cancer.

This clone has more than one count but fewer than ten. This sequence joins TRBV7-2 and TRBJ1-6; 7 bases are a match to TRBD1. This CDR3 is built from 14 residues. Germline CDR1 is SGHTA and CDR2 is FQGNSA. V lost 3 bases, J lost 8 bases, and 4 bases stayed unmatched. The CDR3 nucleotides are TGTGCCAGCAGCTTGTACAGGGGAGATTCACCCCTCCACTTT. Translation: CASSLYRGDSPLHF. The variable domain in full, completed from reference TRBV7-2 and TRBJ1-6, reads GAGVSQSPSNKVTEKGKDVELRCDPISGHTALYWYRQSLGQGLEFLIYFQGNSAPDKSGLPSDRFSAERTGGSVSTLTIQRTQQEDSAVYLCASSLYRGDSPLHFGNGTRLTVT.

The rearrangement uses TRBV28 and TRBJ2-2; 7 nucleotides line up with TRBD1. Germline-derived CDR1 and CDR2 are MDHEN and SYDVKM. The junction had 8 bases not matched to a gene; V was cut back by 3 bases and J by 4 bases. The CDR3 covers 16 residues. The CDR3: CASSLVQTGVTGELFF. The CDR3 region has the DNA TGTGCCAGCAGTTTGGTCCAAACAGGGGTCACCGGGGAGCTGTTTTTT.

The chain is built from TRBV19 and TRBJ1-2; 10 nucleotides agree with TRBD1. The CDR3 is made up of 16 amino acids. Per germline, CDR1 LNHDA and CDR2 SQIVND (reference sequence). V lost 5 bases to trimming and J lost 0 bases; unmatched junction nucleotides: 6. The CDR3 DNA reads TGTGCCAGTAGTTTACCCGGACAGGGGGCTAACTATGGCTACACCTTC. The encoded protein is CASSLPGQGANYGYTF.

This chain connects TRBV18 to TRBJ2-5; maybe TRBD1 (5 bases). The V gene lost 3 bases and the J gene lost 3 bases, with 11 bases spanning the gap. The CDR3 sequence is 14 residues long. Germline V CDR1 and CDR2: KGHSH, LQKENI. In DNA form, the CDR3 reads TGTGCCAGCTCACCGGGGCTGGCGGAAGAGACCCAGTACTTC. Translation: CASSPGLAEETQYF. The complete variable domain, with remaining parts taken from reference TRBV18 and TRBJ2-5, reads NAGVMQNPRHLVRRRGQEARLRCSPMKGHSHVYWYRQLPEEGLKFMVYLQKENIIDESGMPKERFSAEFPKEGPSILRIQQVVRGDSAAYFCASSPGLAEETQYFGPGTRLLVL.

The rearrangement joins TRBV18 to TRBJ2-7; 9 bases line up with TRBD2. Trimming cost V 6 bases and J 0 bases; bases outside gene matches: 6. The CDR3 sequence is 15 residues long. Germline V gives CDR1 KGHSH, CDR2 LQKENI. CDR3 region: CASSYSGRFSYEQYF. In nucleotides, the CDR3 is TGTGCCAGCTCGTACAGCGGGAGGTTCTCCTACGAGCAGTACTTC.

CDR3 nucleotide sequence: TGTGCCAGCAGCCAAAGGACTAGCGGGCCTCTGGAGATCGAGACCCAGTACTTC. It codes for CASSQRTSGPLEIETQYF. This rearrangement joins TRBV27 to TRBJ2-5, with 11 bases lining up with TRBD2. V lost 6 bases, J lost 5 bases, and 17 bases stayed unmatched. Germline V gene lookup returns CDR1 MNHEY and CDR2 SMNVEV (reference sequence). This CDR3 comprises 18 residues.

This sequence joins TRBV5-1 and TRBJ2-2, with 16 bases aligning to TRBD2. With 0 bases clipped from V and 4 bases from J, the junction kept 6 bases outside the gene matches. The CDR3 is made up of 19 amino acids. Germline V CDR1 and CDR2: SGHRS, YFSETQ. The CDR3 spells CASSLGGLAGGPRTGELFF. The CDR3 nucleotides read TGCGCCAGCAGCTTGGGGGGACTAGCGGGAGGGCCGCGCACCGGGGAGCTGTTTTTT.

This chain links TRBV5-6 with TRBJ2-3; either TRBD1 or TRBD2 may supply D (6 bases each). The CDR3 spans 16 residues. CDR1 SGHDT and CDR2 YYEEEE come from the germline V gene. V was clipped by 4 bases and J by 2 bases, with 17 bases between them. The CDR3 DNA sequence: TGTGCCAGCAGCCGTAGGGGGGCGTCCTACACAGATACGCAGTATTTT. Amino acids: CASSRRGASYTDTQYF.

The J gene is TRBJ2-5, the V gene TRBV2, with D perhaps matching TRBD2 (5 bases). Trimming pared 8 bases from V and 2 bases from J, leaving 15 bases between. Germline V gene lookup returns CDR1 SNHLY and CDR2 FYNNEI. The CDR3 loop spans 14 amino acids. The CDR3, as DNA: TGTGCCAGCGGTCAGAGGAGGCAGCAAGAGACCCAGTACTTC. Its protein product is CASGQRRQQETQYF.

The chain joins TRBV6-4 to TRBJ2-1; D unclear. The CDR3 sequence is 12 residues long. Germline V gene data show CDR1 as MRHNA and CDR2 as SNTAGT. Between the trimmed V and J ends, which lost 3 bases and 8 bases, there was a span of 8 bases. The CDR3 nucleotides read TGTGCCAGCAGTGATCAGTTCGATGAGCAGTTCTTC. Translated: CASSDQFDEQFF.

In nucleotides, the CDR3 is TGCGCCAGCAGACCGGTTAGGGATGCCGGGGAGCTGTTTTTT. It yields the protein CASRPVRDAGELFF. The V call is TRBV10-2, the J call TRBJ2-2; D not resolved. Per germline, CDR1 WSHSY and CDR2 SAAADI. V was trimmed by 6 bases and J by 6 bases, leaving 14 bases between them. CDR3 length: 14 amino acids.

V usage is TRBV7-2 and J usage is TRBJ2-3; D ambiguous. Looked up from germline, CDR1 is SGHTA and CDR2 is FQGNSA. CDR3 size: 15 residues. V lost 1 base, J lost 2 bases, and 10 bases lay in between. The CDR3 region is CASSLDGKSTDTQYF. CDR3 DNA: TGTGCCAGCAGCTTAGATGGGAAGTCCACAGATACGCAGTATTTT.

The chain links TRBV20-1 to TRBJ1-1, with D possibly matching TRBD1 (5 bases). Deletions cut 3 bases from V and 8 bases from J, with 10 bases between. CDR3 length: 11 amino acids. The germline CDR1 and CDR2 sequences are DFQATT and SNEGSKA (reference sequence). CDR3 protein: CSASRGAEAFF. CDR3 in DNA: TGCAGTGCTAGTCGTGGGGCGGAAGCTTTCTTT.

About this clone: Relative to the germline gene, one junction end is altered; a read error may explain this. This chain uses TRBV5-1 with TRBJ2-7; 9 bases are a match to TRBD1. Germline-derived CDR1 and CDR2 are SGHRS and YFSETQ. The CDR3 extends over 15 amino acids. The CDR3 is CASTLGGTGNYEQYF. DNA for the CDR3: TGCGCCAGCACCTTGGGCGGGACAGGGAACTACGAGCAGTACTTC. The variable domain in full, completed from reference TRBV5-1 and TRBJ2-7, reads KAGVTQTPRYLIKTRGQQVTLSCSPISGHRSVSWYQQTPGQGLQFLFEYFSETQRNKGNFPGRFSGRQFSNSRSEMNVSTLELGDSALYLCASTLGGTGNYEQYFGPGTRLTVT.

V and J are TRBV27 and TRBJ1-1, with TRBD1 as a possible D gene (5 bases). Per the germline V gene, CDR1 is MNHEY and CDR2 is SMNVEV (reference sequence). Deletions cut 2 bases from V and 7 bases from J, with 17 bases between. The CDR3 loop spans 15 amino acids. CDR3 protein: CASSLAWGRKGEAFF. CDR3 sequence (DNA): TGTGCCAGCAGTTTAGCTTGGGGACGGAAGGGTGAAGCTTTCTTT.

The genes are TRBV18 and TRBJ1-4, with unresolved D. The length of the CDR3 is 15 residues. Germline assignment: CDR1 KGHSH and CDR2 LQKENI. V was shortened by 2 bases and J by 7 bases, with 14 bases between the two germline ends. The CDR3 bases are TGTGCCAGCTCACCAGGTGGCCAGACCATTGAAAAACTGTTTTTT. It translates to CASSPGGQTIEKLFF.

The V and J genes are TRBV29-1 and TRBJ2-1; D ambiguous. The V gene's germline CDR1 is SQVTM and CDR2 ANQGSEA. The CDR3 spans 13 residues. Trimming took 4 bases from V and 0 from J, leaving 7 bases between them. CDR3 nucleotides: TGCAGCGTTGGTGGCAGCTCCTACAATGAGCAGTTCTTC. Protein product: CSVGGSSYNEQFF.

The rearrangement joins TRBV7-9 to TRBJ1-4, with D tentatively TRBD1 (5 bases). V was trimmed by 0 bases and J by 7 bases, leaving 9 bases between them. CDR3 length equals 14 residues. CDR1 and CDR2 from the germline V gene are SEHNR and FQNEAQ (reference sequence). CDR3 sequence reads: CASSLALGGEKLFF. The CDR3 coding sequence is TGTGCCAGCAGCTTAGCCCTTGGGGGTGAAAAACTGTTTTTT.

The rearrangement joins TRBV28 to TRBJ1-2; D call uncertain. Germline CDR1 and CDR2: MDHEN and SYDVKM. Trimming took 3 bases from V and 7 from J, leaving 6 bases between them. The CDR3 spans 11 residues. DNA of the CDR3: TGTGCCAGCAGTTTGGCCCTTGGCTACACCTTC. It codes for CASSLALGYTF.

This sequence joins TRBV28 and TRBJ1-3, with 8 bases fitting TRBD1. With V trimmed by 2 bases and J by 3 bases, 3 bases remained unmatched. CDR1 is MDHEN and CDR2 is SYDVKM in the germline V gene. The CDR3 covers 15 residues. CDR3 sequence reads: CASSLQGAGGNTIYF. CDR3 DNA: TGTGCCAGCAGTTTACAGGGGGCGGGTGGAAACACCATATATTTT.

This chain links TRBV28 with TRBJ2-7; tentatively, D is TRBD2 (5 bases). The CDR3 is made up of 14 amino acids. Germline V gene sequence: CDR1 MDHEN, CDR2 SYDVKM. Trimming took off 4 bases at V and 6 bases at J, with 16 bases between the two ends. CDR3: CASSSPLKAGEQYF. CDR3 nucleotide sequence: TGTGCCAGCAGTTCCCCTCTAAAGGCGGGCGAGCAGTACTTC.

The chain carries TRBV5-1 and TRBJ2-1; TRBD2 aligns across 8 bases. From germline, CDR1 is SGHRS and CDR2 YFSETQ. This CDR3 comprises 17 residues. V lost 0 bases and J lost 2; bases outside the gene matches: 7. The CDR3 protein is CASSLVLAGRPYNEQFF. DNA for the CDR3: TGCGCCAGCAGCTTGGTCCTAGCGGGCCGCCCCTACAATGAGCAGTTCTTC.

V gene TRBV27 combines with J gene TRBJ2-2, with D perhaps given as TRBD1 or TRBD2 (6 bases each). The germline gives CDR1 MNHEY, CDR2 SMNVEV (reference sequence). The CDR3 loop spans 15 amino acids. V was pared by 2 bases and J by 3 bases, with 10 bases between. The CDR3 region is CASSLQGTYTGELFF. CDR3 bases: TGTGCCAGCAGTTTACAGGGGACTTACACCGGGGAGCTGTTTTTT.

The rearrangement uses TRBV29-1 and TRBJ1-2; the D gene is possibly TRBD1 (6 bases). The CDR3 covers 12 residues. Germline loops: CDR1 SQVTM, CDR2 ANQGSEA. Trimming took 4 bases from V and 4 from J, leaving 10 bases between them. In DNA form, the CDR3 reads TGCAGCGTTGCTGGACAGATCTATGGCTACACCTTC. It translates to CSVAGQIYGYTF.